This T cell receptor (beta chain) was captured by sequencing in a study of CD8 T cells in Susac syndrome. With random hexamers, reverse transcription was performed on about 0.5 to 1 ug of RNA. TCRdb called the immunoSEQ multiplex PCR reads again in MiXCR, with one record for every CDR3 protein. The sample contains some 200,000 distinct CDR3 sequences, 95% of which appear only once. Those who served as multiple sclerosis controls were treatment-naive patients with stable or active relapsing-remitting disease. Germline V CDR1 and CDR2: SGDLS, YYNGEE. CDR3 length: 14 residues. V was trimmed by 0 bases and J by 6 bases, leaving 10 bases between them.

The specimen sequenced was CD4+ T cells from PBMCs. The chain combines TRBV9 with TRBJ2-1; unclear D gene. The source of this sequence is a human donor with multiple sclerosis. The CDR3 loop reads CASSVGPWSNEQFF. The CDR3 DNA reads TGTGCCAGCAGCGTAGGCCCTTGGAGCAATGAGCAGTTCTTC.